This T cell receptor (beta chain) was profiled in a study of cytomegalovirus exposure and HLA in healthy donors. Germline CDR1 is KGHSH and CDR2 is LQKENI. Germline trimming cut 1 base from V and 8 bases from J; bases unmatched to any gene: 2. The CDR3 consists of 13 residues. The assay was immunoSEQ multiplex PCR, and TCRdb's table has in-frame clones only and misses some. This sample yields 130,000 to 150,000 clones, of which 80% to 90% are seen a single time; under 1.5% belongs to the top ten. This clonotype originated in a woman under 40 in good health and CMV-seronegative. The V gene is TRBV18, the J gene TRBJ1-2, with 9 bases aligning to TRBD1. The sample taken for sequencing was PBMCs. The chain's CDR3 is CASSPQGQGGYTF. CDR3 DNA: TGTGCCAGCTCACCACAGGGACAGGGAGGCTACACCTTC.